The 13 T cell receptor beta chains listed next were all sequenced from one sample in a study of blood T cells in healthy people across ages. The second PCR ran 7 to 11 cycles with a sample-barcoded 5' primer and J-beta primers. MiXCR, run by TCRdb on the 5' RACE reads, gives a single entry per CDR3 protein. The sample has roughly 680,000 distinct CDR3 sequences, roughly half seen once. Sequenced input: blood. Source of these receptors: a woman older than 75 in good health.

J is TRBJ2-2 and V is TRBV29-1; a weak D match, TRBD1 (5 bases). The CDR3 is made up of 13 amino acids. Trimming removed 7 bases from V and 2 bases from J, with 11 bases in between. CDR1 SQVTM and CDR2 ANQGSEA come from the germline V gene. CDR3 DNA: TGCAGCGGTGACAGTTTTAACACCGGGGAGCTGTTTTTT. This translates into CSGDSFNTGELFF.

This clonotype was counted at least ten times. The chain has TRBV20-1 and TRBJ2-7; possibly TRBD2 for D (7 bases). The length of the CDR3 is 12 residues. Deletions cut 8 bases from V and 5 bases from J, with 16 bases between. Germline V gene sequence: CDR1 DFQATT, CDR2 SNEGSKA (reference sequence). For the CDR3, the DNA is TGCAGTATTGCAGGGGAGGGTCACGAGCAGTACTTC. Translating it yields CSIAGEGHEQYF.

This clonotype was detected only a few times. The chain carries TRBV5-1 and TRBJ1-3; TRBD1 is a possible D gene (6 bases). Germline values: CDR1 SGHRS, CDR2 YFSETQ. V lost 4 bases and J lost 2, with 10 bases in between. The CDR3 is 14 amino acids. CDR3: CASSPGTTGNTIYF. CDR3 nucleotides: TGCGCCAGCAGCCCCGGGACAACTGGAAACACCATATATTTT.

The rearrangement joins TRBV12-3 or TRBV12-4 to TRBJ2-3; D is possibly TRBD2 (5 bases). The CDR3 runs 15 residues. Trimming pared 8 bases from V and 0 bases from J, leaving 15 bases between. The CDR3 DNA reads as TGTGCCAGCGTCAGCGGAGACTATAGCACAGATACGCAGTATTTT. Its translation: CASVSGDYSTDTQYF.

This clonotype was seen many times. The rearrangement joins TRBV2 to TRBJ2-7; a weak D match, TRBD1 (6 bases). Germline CDR1 and CDR2: SNHLY and FYNNEI. V lost 7 bases and J 6 bases, leaving 16 bases between the germline ends. The CDR3 extends over 13 amino acids. CDR3 residues: CASTRTEVGEQYF. The CDR3 DNA reads as TGTGCCAGCACCCGGACAGAAGTGGGCGAGCAGTACTTC.

The chain joins TRBV7-6 to TRBJ2-7, with 14 bases lining up with TRBD2. V lost 5 bases to trimming and J lost 0 bases; unmatched junction nucleotides: 6. The CDR3 is 17 residues long. From germline, CDR1 is SGHVS and CDR2 FNYEAQ. CDR3 amino acids: CASSPGTSGGFSYEQYF. The CDR3 DNA sequence: TGTGCCAGCAGCCCCGGGACTAGCGGGGGTTTCTCCTACGAGCAGTACTTC.

Of note for this clonotype: This may stem from a read error, because a much larger clone lies one nucleotide away. V is TRBV5-1 and J is TRBJ2-5; D is uncertain. The CDR3 spans 12 residues. The germline CDR1 and CDR2 sequences are SGHRS and YFSETQ. In nucleotides, the CDR3 is TGCGCCAGCAGCATAACAGTAGAGACCCGGTACTTC. This codes for CASSITVETRYF.

This sequence joins TRBV12-3 or TRBV12-4 and TRBJ2-1, with a tentative D call TRBD2 (6 bases). V lost 3 bases to trimming and J lost 9 bases, with 21 bases between them. There are 16 residues in the CDR3. This CDR3 reads CASSFSESVGGGEQFF. The CDR3 DNA reads as TGTGCCAGCAGTTTTTCGGAAAGCGTCGGGGGAGGTGAGCAGTTCTTC.

J is TRBJ2-1 and V is TRBV14, with 13 bases aligning to TRBD2. The CDR3 extends over 17 amino acids. CDR1 is SGHDN, CDR2 FVKESK, per germline. After removal of 0 bases from V and 7 bases from J, the junction contained 6 bases not matched to a gene. In DNA, the CDR3 is TGTGCCAGCAGCCAAGAGGAAGGACTAGCGGGAGTAAATGAGCAGTTCTTC. It encodes CASSQEEGLAGVNEQFF.

This clonotype has just a few counts. A much larger clonotype is one base distant, so this may be a read error. The V and J genes are TRBV6-2 or TRBV6-3 and TRBJ2-1; tentatively, D is TRBD1 or TRBD2 (5 bases each). Gene TRBJ2-7 matches the end of the DNA better, so the J call may be wrong. Germline V gives CDR1 MNHEY, CDR2 SVGEGT. This CDR3 is 12 amino acids long. DNA for the CDR3: TGTGCCAGCAGCGAGGGGTACAATGAGCAGTACTTC. Translation: CASSEGYNEQYF.

This sequence joins TRBV9 and TRBJ2-1, with TRBD1 matching 9 bases. Germline V gives CDR1 SGDLS, CDR2 YYNGEE. J was trimmed by 7 bases and V by 7 bases; bases with no gene match: 9. CDR3 length: 14 residues. CDR3 residues: CASGATGGFNEQFF. DNA for the CDR3: TGTGCCAGCGGCGCCACAGGGGGCTTTAATGAGCAGTTCTTC. The full variable domain, rest sourced from reference TRBV9 and TRBJ2-1, is DSGVTQTPKHLITATGQRVTLRCSPRSGDLSVYWYQQSLDQGLQFLIQYYNGEERAKGNILERFSAQQFPDLHSELNLSSLELGDSALYFCASGATGGFNEQFFGPGTRLTVL.

The CDR3, as DNA: TGTGCCAGCAGCAAACCACAGGGCAAAATCTATGGCTACACCTTC. This sequence encodes CASSKPQGKIYGYTF. The chain uses TRBV12-3 or TRBV12-4 and TRBJ1-2; maybe TRBD1 (6 bases). The CDR3 is 15 residues long. V lost 6 bases and J 4 bases, leaving 18 bases between the germline ends.

V and J are TRBV20-1 and TRBJ1-4; no clear D gene. V dropped 1 base and J dropped 8 bases, with 11 bases sitting between them. The CDR3 runs 13 residues. CDR1 is DFQATT and CDR2 is SNEGSKA in the germline V gene (reference sequence). The CDR3 DNA follows: TGCAGTGCTAGAGTCGACGCGAGGGAAAAACTGTTTTTT. Residues: CSARVDAREKLFF.